The rows below give T cell receptor beta chains drawn from one sample of a study of blood T cell repertoires in COVID-19. Some clones are missing from TCRdb's copy, which holds only in-frame ones; the method was immunoSEQ multiplex PCR. The repertoire consists of under 45,000 clones, with around four fifths occurring once and the leading ten covering around 44%. The sample consisted of peripheral blood. These TCRs come from a human donor in a cohort sampled during active COVID-19. Both conserved end residues are part of each CDR3. Each record gives: clone size, J gene, V gene, D gene, CDR3 protein, CDR3 DNA. A D gene is named only where the DNA matches it firmly. Size is omitted from some rows. Given values are once, few, many or a class for expanded clones.

few,TRBJ1-6,TRBV19,.,CASRFMTTGNSPLHF,TGTGCCAGCAGATTCATGACCACGGGGAATTCACCCCTCCACTTT
.,TRBJ2-1,TRBV15,TRBD1,CATSGAAGGVVNEQFF,TGTGCCACCAGCGGAGCCGCAGGGGGCGTTGTAAATGAGCAGTTCTTC
many,TRBJ2-2,TRBV11-2,.,CASSLDPTLDLDTGELFF,TGTGCCAGCAGCTTAGACCCCACTCTAGATTTGGACACCGGGGAGCTGTTTTTT
.,TRBJ1-2,TRBV2,TRBD1,CASSEYRAGGGYTF,TGTGCCAGCAGTGAATATCGGGCAGGGGGCGGCTACACCTTC
.,TRBJ1-5,TRBV25-1,.,CASSPNQPQHF,TGTGCCAGCAGTCCAAATCAGCCCCAGCATTTT
.,TRBJ1-2,TRBV7-9,TRBD1,CASSSPTGIGYGYTF,TGTGCCAGCAGCTCCCCGACAGGGATTGGGTATGGCTACACCTTC
.,TRBJ2-3,TRBV25-1,TRBD2,CASSDLGLAGGIDTQYF,TGTGCCAGCAGTGATCTTGGACTAGCGGGGGGTATAGATACGCAGTATTTT
.,TRBJ1-5,TRBV19,.,CASSIRGQRFESNQPQHF,TGTGCCAGTAGTATTCGGGGACAAAGGTTTGAGAGCAATCAGCCCCAGCATTTT
few,TRBJ2-3,TRBV11-2,.,CASSLGGDTQYF,TGTGCCAGCAGCTTAGGAGGCGATACGCAGTATTTT
.,TRBJ1-2,TRBV10-3,.,CAISEFSVNYGYTF,TGTGCCATCAGTGAGTTTTCAGTCAACTATGGCTACACCTTC
.,TRBJ2-1,TRBV7-6,.,CASSLESGASSYNEQFF,TGTGCCAGCAGCTTAGAGTCAGGGGCCTCCTCCTACAATGAGCAGTTCTTC
.,TRBJ1-6,TRBV6-5,TRBD1,CASSTGGRNSPLHF,TGTGCCAGCAGTACAGGGGGTCGTAATTCACCCCTCCACTTT
.,TRBJ1-5,TRBV6-1,.,CASSVMLRVSNQPQHF,TGTGCCAGCAGTGTAATGCTCAGGGTCAGCAATCAGCCCCAGCATTTT
.,TRBJ2-5,TRBV18,TRBD2,CASSPKASSGGPWETQYF,TGTGCCAGCTCACCTAAGGCTTCTAGCGGGGGGCCGTGGGAGACCCAGTACTTC
.,TRBJ1-1,TRBV9,.,CASSVEGTGTAFF,TGTGCCAGCAGCGTAGAGGGTACAGGGACGGCTTTCTTT
.,TRBJ1-3,TRBV30,.,CAWRSLPTPSGNTIYF,TGTGCCTGGAGAAGCCTTCCGACTCCTTCGGGAAACACCATATATTTT
.,TRBJ2-2,TRBV27,TRBD1,CASSSGTGWSGELFF,TGTGCCAGCAGCTCCGGGACAGGGTGGAGCGGGGAGCTGTTTTTT
.,TRBJ2-2,TRBV11-1,.,CASSLQGLGNTGELFF,TGTGCCAGCAGCCTCCAGGGACTGGGGAACACCGGGGAGCTGTTTTTT
.,TRBJ2-5,TRBV5-4,.,CASRPQLAETQYF,TGTGCCAGCCGCCCCCAGCTAGCGGAGACCCAGTACTTC
.,TRBJ2-7,TRBV27,TRBD1,CASRWTGGYEQYF,TGTGCCAGCAGGTGGACAGGGGGCTACGAGCAGTACTTC
.,TRBJ2-3,TRBV10-2,TRBD2,CASLASGGVADTQYF,TGCGCCAGCTTGGCTAGCGGGGGCGTGGCAGATACGCAGTATTTT
.,TRBJ2-7,TRBV5-4,.,CASSSGPNLGDEQYF,TGTGCCAGCAGCTCCGGCCCAAACTTAGGGGACGAGCAGTACTTC
once,TRBJ2-1,TRBV6-5,TRBD1,CASLGYGTGNNEQFF,TGTGCCAGTTTGGGATATGGGACAGGGAACAATGAGCAGTTCTTC
.,TRBJ1-5,TRBV27,.,CASRNGVGGSNQPQHF,TGTGCCAGCAGAAACGGGGTGGGGGGTAGCAATCAGCCCCAGCATTTT
.,TRBJ2-1,TRBV29-1,TRBD1,CSVESNRGRGEQFF,TGCAGCGTTGAATCAAACAGGGGGCGCGGTGAGCAGTTCTTC
.,TRBJ2-2,TRBV19,TRBD1,CASSDRGRRTTGELFF,TGTGCCAGTAGTGACAGGGGGAGAAGAACGACCGGGGAGCTGTTTTTT
.,TRBJ1-5,TRBV3-1/TRBV3-2,TRBD1,CASSESFGAGGGNQPQHF,TGTGCCAGCAGCGAGAGCTTTGGGGCAGGGGGCGGAAATCAGCCCCAGCATTTT
.,TRBJ2-5,TRBV5-1,.,CASTVNQQETQYF,TGCGCCAGTACGGTGAATCAACAAGAGACCCAGTACTTC
.,TRBJ2-1,TRBV6-2/TRBV6-3,TRBD1,CASSYSWTGGFNEQFF,TGTGCCAGCAGTTACTCTTGGACAGGGGGCTTCAATGAGCAGTTCTTC
.,TRBJ2-5,TRBV15,.,CATSRDTASKETQYF,TGTGCCACCAGCAGAGATACGGCTAGTAAAGAGACCCAGTACTTC
.,TRBJ2-5,TRBV19,.,CASGFGAEEETQYF,TGTGCCAGTGGCTTTGGGGCCGAAGAAGAGACCCAGTACTTC
.,TRBJ2-2,TRBV5-1,TRBD1,CASSLVTGSTLNTGELFF,TGCGCCAGCAGCTTGGTGACAGGGTCGACCTTGAACACCGGGGAGCTGTTTTTT
.,TRBJ1-2,TRBV2,.,CASSAPGPNYGYTF,TGTGCCAGCAGCGCCCCAGGGCCTAACTATGGCTACACCTTC
.,TRBJ2-7,TRBV11-2,TRBD1,CASSLDRVVGEQYF,TGTGCCAGCAGCTTGGACAGGGTTGTGGGCGAGCAGTACTTC
few,TRBJ2-3,TRBV4-2,.,CASSQDLWGETPDTQYF,TGTGCCAGCAGCCAAGATCTTTGGGGAGAAACCCCCGATACGCAGTATTTT
.,TRBJ1-6,TRBV5-1,TRBD1,CASSPKGTGNSPLHF,TGCGCCAGCAGCCCAAAGGGGACAGGGAATTCACCCCTCCACTTT
.,TRBJ1-2,TRBV3-1/TRBV3-2,.,CASSPTHSNYGYTF,TGTGCCAGCAGCCCCACCCATAGTAACTATGGCTACACCTTC
few,TRBJ1-3,TRBV27,.,CASSQAGVTGNTIYF,TGTGCCAGCAGCCAAGCAGGGGTTACTGGAAACACCATATATTTT
.,TRBJ1-1,TRBV7-8,TRBD1,CASSLEGQSKAFF,TGTGCCAGCAGCTTAGAGGGACAGTCTAAAGCTTTCTTT
few,TRBJ1-2,TRBV30,TRBD1,CAWSSGTGYGYTF,TGTGCCTGGAGTTCCGGGACAGGGTATGGCTACACCTTC
.,TRBJ1-1,TRBV29-1,.,CSVPLTGSNTEAFF,TGCAGCGTTCCCCTGACAGGTTCGAACACTGAAGCTTTCTTT
.,TRBJ1-6,TRBV18,TRBD1,CASSPTRLTGRNSPLHF,TGTGCCAGCTCACCCACCCGGTTGACAGGGAGAAATTCACCCCTCCACTTT
.,TRBJ1-2,TRBV10-2,TRBD1,CASSRDRRRPYGYTF,TGCGCCAGCAGCCGGGACAGGAGACGGCCCTATGGCTACACCTTC
.,TRBJ2-5,TRBV9,TRBD2,CASSPGVSGGGQETQYF,TGTGCCAGCAGCCCAGGGGTTAGCGGGGGCGGGCAAGAGACCCAGTACTTC
.,TRBJ1-1,TRBV7-3,.,CASSLTFAVNTEAFF,TGTGCCAGCAGCTTAACGTTCGCAGTGAACACTGAAGCTTTCTTT
.,TRBJ1-2,TRBV24-1,.,CATSGPGTTNYGYTF,TGTGCCACCAGTGGACCCGGGACAACCAACTATGGCTACACCTTC
.,TRBJ1-1,TRBV11-1,TRBD1,CASRLATGKAEAFF,TGTGCCAGCAGGCTAGCGACAGGGAAGGCTGAAGCTTTCTTT
.,TRBJ1-2,TRBV4-1,.,CASSQVSGVGYTF,TGCGCCAGCAGCCAAGTCTCGGGGGTTGGCTACACCTTC
.,TRBJ2-5,TRBV28,.,CASSHPGEETQYF,TGTGCCAGCAGTCATCCGGGGGAAGAGACCCAGTACTTC
.,TRBJ2-3,TRBV5-1,.,CASSPTILRTGDTQYF,TGCGCCAGCAGCCCGACTATTCTGCGTACGGGAGATACGCAGTATTTT
.,TRBJ1-6,TRBV4-2,TRBD1,CASSGTGSNIPLHF,TGTGCCAGCAGCGGGACAGGGAGCAATATTCCCCTCCACTTT
.,TRBJ2-5,TRBV27,TRBD1,CASRLTGGQETQYF,TGTGCCAGCAGGTTAACAGGGGGCCAAGAGACCCAGTACTTC
.,TRBJ2-1,TRBV18,.,CASSERIDSYNEQFF,TGTGCCAGCTCAGAGCGGATTGACTCCTACAATGAGCAGTTCTTC
.,TRBJ2-2,TRBV7-2,.,CASSLVSRVAGELFF,TGTGCCAGCAGCTTAGTATCCCGTGTTGCCGGGGAGCTGTTTTTT
.,TRBJ1-1,TRBV18,.,CASSGEGANTEAFF,TGTGCCAGCTCAGGGGAAGGGGCTAACACTGAAGCTTTCTTT
.,TRBJ1-2,TRBV28,.,CASSQQGRDGYTF,TGTGCCAGCAGTCAGCAGGGGAGGGATGGCTACACCTTC
.,TRBJ1-3,TRBV23-1,.,CASSPSGSDTIYF,TGCGCCAGCAGTCCGTCAGGTTCGGACACCATATATTTT
many,TRBJ2-2,TRBV6-5,.,CASSSGSHTGELFF,TGTGCCAGCAGTTCCGGGTCGCACACCGGGGAGCTGTTTTTT
once,TRBJ1-4,TRBV7-2,TRBD1,CASSLADRGTNEKLFF,TGTGCCAGCAGCTTAGCGGACAGGGGAACTAATGAAAAACTGTTTTTT
.,TRBJ1-5,TRBV6-1,.,CASSESRGPWQPQHF,TGTGCCAGCAGTGAAAGTCGGGGTCCCTGGCAGCCCCAGCATTTT